The rows below give T cell receptor beta chains drawn from one sample of a study of vaccination and CD4 T cells after COVID-19. Antigens of these TCRs are unknown. TCRdb independently ran MiXCR on the PCR reads; one entry per CDR3 protein. The table lists about 9,600 distinct CDR3 sequences, over 30% of them singletons. Sequencing input: CD4+ T cells from blood, cultured in vitro. These receptors came from a human donor in good health. The CDR3 runs from the conserved cysteine through the conserved F or W. A D gene is named only where the DNA matches it firmly. Clone size is not always given. Where it is, it says once, few, many or a class for expanded clones.

few,TRBJ1-2,.,TRBV5-1,TGCGCCAGCAGCCCGGGTGGGGACGTCCTCGGCTACACCTTC,CASSPGGDVLGYTF
once,TRBJ2-1,TRBD2,TRBV7-9,TGTGCCAGCAGCGCATGGAAGCTAGCGGGAGTGGGAGAGCAGTTCTTC,CASSAWKLAGVGEQFF
.,TRBJ2-7,.,TRBV20-1,TGCAGTGCTAGGTCCAGCATTCGATTCTACGAGCAGTACTTC,CSARSSIRFYEQYF
.,TRBJ2-3,.,TRBV6-4,TGTGCCAGCAGTGAGGCAGATACGCAGTATTTT,CASSEADTQYF
.,TRBJ2-5,.,TRBV2,TGTGCCAGCAGAGCCATGGAGACCCAGTACTTC,CASRAMETQYF
few,TRBJ1-2,TRBD1,TRBV7-6,TGTGCCAGCAGCCAAGGACAGGGGGGGAACTATGGCTACACCTTC,CASSQGQGGNYGYTF
.,TRBJ2-1,.,TRBV10-1,TGCGCCAGGCCATGGGGCGTAAATGAGCAGTTCTTC,CARPWGVNEQFF
.,TRBJ2-7,TRBD2,TRBV5-1,TGCGCCAGCAGTCGAGAGACTAGCGGGCCCGGGGGCGAGCAGTACTTC,CASSRETSGPGGEQYF
.,TRBJ2-3,.,TRBV2,TGTGCCAGCAGTATTGCCACAGATACGCAGTATTTT,CASSIATDTQYF
few,TRBJ2-5,.,TRBV3-1,TGTGCCAGCAGCCCCACCGGGGTTAGCGGACAAGAGACCCAGTACTTC,CASSPTGVSGQETQYF
few,TRBJ1-2,.,TRBV12-3/TRBV12-4,TGTGCCAGCAGTTTAGCAGGGAACTATGGCTACACCTTC,CASSLAGNYGYTF
few,TRBJ2-5,TRBD2,TRBV20-1,TGCAGTTCTAAGCGGGAGGGCCGGGAGACCCAGTACTTC,CSSKREGRETQYF
.,TRBJ1-5,.,TRBV5-4,TGTGCCAGCAGCTTGGAGGGCGGGAATCAGCCCCAGCATTTT,CASSLEGGNQPQHF
.,TRBJ2-7,.,TRBV28,TGTGCCAGCAGTTTTTCCGGGACAGAGCAGTACTTC,CASSFSGTEQYF
few,TRBJ2-1,.,TRBV27,TGTGCCAGCAGTTTCAGCCCGGGCCGTAGCTCCTACAATGAGCAGTTCTTC,CASSFSPGRSSYNEQFF
.,TRBJ2-4,.,TRBV20-1,TGCAGTGCTGAGGGAATCTGGGCGGCGACTGATAGCGCCAAAAACATTCAGTACTTC,CSAEGIWAATDSAKNIQYF
.,TRBJ2-3,TRBD1,TRBV5-4,TGTGCCAGCAGCTGGGGACAGAGCACAGATACGCAGTATTTT,CASSWGQSTDTQYF
few,TRBJ2-7,.,TRBV10-3,TGTGCCATCACCGACAGTTACGAGCAGTACTTC,CAITDSYEQYF
.,TRBJ2-1,TRBD2,TRBV7-2,TGTGCCAGCAGCTTCCGATCCAGCGGGACGTCCTACAATGAGCAGTTCTTC,CASSFRSSGTSYNEQFF
.,TRBJ2-2,.,TRBV6-2/TRBV6-3,TGTGCCAGCAGTTACTACCCGGGACTGGGCACCGGGGAGCTGTTTTTT,CASSYYPGLGTGELFF
few,TRBJ1-5,.,TRBV9,TGTGCCAGCAGCGCAGGGGCCCATCAGCCCCAGCATTTT,CASSAGAHQPQHF
.,TRBJ1-1,.,TRBV15,TGTGCCACCAGCATAGGGCGGCGCGAGACCACTGAAGCTTTCTTT,CATSIGRRETTEAFF
few,TRBJ2-2,.,TRBV7-7,TGTGCTAGCAGCTTACTCCGCGACGTCGGGGAGCTGTTTTTT,CASSLLRDVGELFF
few,TRBJ1-5,TRBD1,TRBV6-2/TRBV6-3,TGTGCCAGCAGACAGGACAGGGGTTACAATCAGCCCCAGCATTTT,CASRQDRGYNQPQHF
few,TRBJ2-2,.,TRBV7-3,TGTGCCAGCAGCTTAATGCGGCTAGCGAACACCGGGGAGCTGTTTTTT,CASSLMRLANTGELFF
.,TRBJ2-7,.,TRBV6-5,TGTGCCAGCAGTTACTCATCCGGGAGCGCGATAGGCGAGCAGTACTTC,CASSYSSGSAIGEQYF
.,TRBJ2-1,.,TRBV6-5,TGTGCCAGCAGTTCCCCAGGAGGGGACAATGAGCAGTTCTTC,CASSSPGGDNEQFF
few,TRBJ2-7,.,TRBV20-1,TGCAGCGGTGGACGGGACGCAACCTACGAGCAGTACTTC,CSGGRDATYEQYF
.,TRBJ2-7,TRBD1,TRBV29-1,TGCAGCGTCGGTGGGACAGTTACCAACTCCTACGAGCAGTACTTC,CSVGGTVTNSYEQYF
.,TRBJ1-1,.,TRBV10-3,TGTGCCATCAGGGCGGGGGGGATATACGGTGAAGCTTTCTTT,CAIRAGGIYGEAFF
.,TRBJ1-3,.,TRBV6-4,TGTGCCAGCAGTTCCCCCCCGGCTGGAAACACCATATATTTT,CASSSPPAGNTIYF
.,TRBJ1-2,TRBD1,TRBV19,TGTGCCAGTAGTCCCCCGCCCGGACAGGCCTATGGCTACACCTTC,CASSPPPGQAYGYTF
.,TRBJ2-1,TRBD2,TRBV19,TGTGCCAGTAGTATTTGGCGGGAGGGCCGTCAGGAGCAGTTCTTC,CASSIWREGRQEQFF
few,TRBJ1-5,.,TRBV20-1,TGCAGTGCTAGTGAGGGGGTTGATCAGCCCCAGCATTTT,CSASEGVDQPQHF
.,TRBJ2-4,TRBD2,TRBV4-2,TGTGCCAGCAGCCAAGATCAACTAGCGGGAAACATTCAGTACTTC,CASSQDQLAGNIQYF
.,TRBJ1-2,.,TRBV19,TGTGCCAGTAGTGCGGGACTGATCTATGGCTACACCTTC,CASSAGLIYGYTF
few,TRBJ2-7,TRBD2,TRBV5-4,TGTGCCAGCAGCTTGGGAGGGGTGGGACTAGCGAAAGCCTACGAGCAGTACTTC,CASSLGGVGLAKAYEQYF
.,TRBJ2-1,TRBD1,TRBV7-9,TGTGCCAGCAGCTACGCTTGGACAGGGACCTACAATGAGCAGTTCTTC,CASSYAWTGTYNEQFF
few,TRBJ1-1,.,TRBV21-1,TGTGCCAGCAGCCACTCGGGGGCGAGGAACACTGAAGCTTTCTTT,CASSHSGARNTEAFF
once,TRBJ1-2,.,TRBV7-9,.,CASRLSRTSSTSGRDGYTF
few,TRBJ2-7,.,TRBV20-1,TGCAGTGCTAGAGCCTCCGGGGGCGGCAGTACCTACGAGCAGTACTTC,CSARASGGGSTYEQYF
.,TRBJ2-1,TRBD2,TRBV28,TGTGCCAGCAGAGGACTAGCGGCCTACAATGAGCAGTTCTTC,CASRGLAAYNEQFF